This TCR beta chain originates from a study of T-cell reconstitution after alpha-beta-depleted transplantation in children. Researchers prepared the TCRbeta library using unique molecular identifiers, the study reports. A single record per CDR3 protein comes from TCRdb applying MiXCR to the PCR reads. The data contain approximately 150,000 distinct CDR3 sequences, about 9% of them seen just once; the ten biggest clones take up approximately 18%. This clonotype was counted a few times. Germline V CDR1 and CDR2: MDHEN, SYDVKM. V lost 6 bases and J lost 6, with 15 bases in between. CDR3 length: 13 residues.

This material consisted of PBMCs, mostly from graft donor cells, taken 180 days after TCRalphabeta/CD19-depleted stem cell transplant. The clonotype originates from a female patient aged 2 to 10 who had a stem cell transplant for congenital amegakaryocytic thrombocytopenia, so the T cells may come from the graft donor. The V gene is TRBV28, the J gene TRBJ2-7; D call uncertain. DNA of the CDR3: TGTGCCAGCAGGTCTGTGGGCCGGCTCGAGCAGTACTTC. It encodes CASRSVGRLEQYF.